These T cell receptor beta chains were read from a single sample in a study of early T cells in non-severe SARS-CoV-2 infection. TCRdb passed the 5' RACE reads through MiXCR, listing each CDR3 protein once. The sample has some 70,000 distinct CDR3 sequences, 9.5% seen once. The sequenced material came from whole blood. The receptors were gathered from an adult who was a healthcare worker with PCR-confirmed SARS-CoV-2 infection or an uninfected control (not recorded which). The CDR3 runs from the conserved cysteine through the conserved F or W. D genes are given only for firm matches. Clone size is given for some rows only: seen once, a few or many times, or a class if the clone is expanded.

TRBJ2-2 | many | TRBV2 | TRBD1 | CASRQGAGTGELFF | TGTGCCAGCAGGCAGGGGGCCGGCACCGGGGAGCTGTTTTTT
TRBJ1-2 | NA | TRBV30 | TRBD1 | CAWSTDRPYGYTF | TGTGCCTGGAGTACGGACAGGCCCTATGGCTACACCTTC
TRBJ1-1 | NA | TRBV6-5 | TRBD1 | CASSYSRTGGSTFF | TGTGCCAGCAGTTACTCCCGGACAGGGGGGTCGACTTTCTTT
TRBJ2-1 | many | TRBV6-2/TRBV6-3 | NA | CASSYGTALNEQFF | TGTGCCAGCAGTTACGGGACCGCCCTCAATGAGCAGTTCTTC
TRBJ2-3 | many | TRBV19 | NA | CATSAGSLTSTDTQYF | TGTGCCACCTCAGCGGGCAGCCTTACTAGCACAGATACGCAGTATTTT
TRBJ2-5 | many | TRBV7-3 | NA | CASSLTGTRGGETQYF | TGTGCCAGCAGCTTAACGGGGACCAGGGGCGGGGAGACCCAGTACTTC
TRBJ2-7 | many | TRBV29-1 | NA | CSVEGPVSREQYF | TGCAGCGTTGAAGGCCCCGTATCCAGGGAGCAGTACTTC
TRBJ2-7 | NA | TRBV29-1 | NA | CSARTGPGMIDEQYF | TGCAGCGCTCGGACGGGACCAGGCATGATCGACGAGCAGTACTTC
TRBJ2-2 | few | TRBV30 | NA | CAWGQNTGELFF | TGTGCCTGGGGACAGAACACCGGGGAGCTGTTTTTT
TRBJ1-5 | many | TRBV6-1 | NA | CASSPREHNSNQPQHF | TGTGCCAGCAGTCCGAGGGAACACAATAGCAATCAGCCCCAGCATTTT
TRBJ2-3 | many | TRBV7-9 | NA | CASSLAISTDTQYF | TGTGCCAGCAGCTTAGCGATCAGCACAGATACGCAGTATTTT
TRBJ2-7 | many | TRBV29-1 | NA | CSAQDGSYEQYF | TGCAGCGCTCAGGATGGCTCCTACGAGCAGTACTTC
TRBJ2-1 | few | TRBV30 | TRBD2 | CAWSEGTSGRDEQFF | TGTGCCTGGAGTGAGGGGACTAGCGGGAGAGATGAGCAGTTCTTC
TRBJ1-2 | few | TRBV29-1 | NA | CSVRDTGYTF | TGCAGCGTACGGGACACTGGCTACACCTTC
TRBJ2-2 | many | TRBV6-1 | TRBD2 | CATQVSSSGAGELFF | TGTGCCACCCAGGTGTCATCTAGCGGGGCCGGGGAGCTGTTTTTT
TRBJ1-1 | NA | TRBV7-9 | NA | CASSLAENTEAFF | TGTGCCAGCAGCTTAGCAGAGAACACTGAAGCTTTCTTT
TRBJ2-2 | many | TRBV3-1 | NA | CASSRGGRDTGELFF | TGTGCCAGCAGTCGAGGGGGTCGGGACACCGGGGAGCTGTTTTTT
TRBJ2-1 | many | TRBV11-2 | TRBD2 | CASSPPFAGASYNEQFF | TGTGCCAGCAGCCCGCCTTTTGCGGGAGCCTCCTACAATGAGCAGTTCTTC
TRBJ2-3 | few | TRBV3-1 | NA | CASSEGGTFSTDTQYF | TGTGCCAGCAGCGAAGGAGGGACATTCAGCACAGATACGCAGTATTTT
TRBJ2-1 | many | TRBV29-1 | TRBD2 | CSAMGLAGGSYNEQFF | TGCAGCGCCATGGGACTAGCGGGGGGTTCCTACAATGAGCAGTTCTTC
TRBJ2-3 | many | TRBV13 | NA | CASSTRGGGRTDTQYF | TGTGCCAGCAGCACCAGAGGGGGAGGGAGGACAGATACGCAGTATTTT
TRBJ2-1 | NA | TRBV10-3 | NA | CAISEVARRNNEQFF | TGTGCCATCAGTGAAGTAGCGCGACGCAACAATGAGCAGTTCTTC
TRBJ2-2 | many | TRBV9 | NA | CASSVGAQGTGELFF | TGTGCCAGCAGCGTAGGGGCCCAGGGCACCGGGGAGCTGTTTTTT
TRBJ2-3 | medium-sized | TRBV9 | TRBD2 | CASNGLAGTDTQYF | TGTGCCAGCAATGGGCTAGCGGGCACAGATACGCAGTATTTT
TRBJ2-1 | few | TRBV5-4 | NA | CASSLVDEQFF | TGTGCCAGCAGCTTGGTAGATGAGCAGTTCTTC
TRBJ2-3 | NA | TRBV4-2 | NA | CASSQEGRGGTDTQYF | TGTGCCAGCAGCCAAGAAGGGAGGGGGGGCACAGATACGCAGTATTTT
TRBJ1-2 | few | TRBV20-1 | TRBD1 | CSATQGADGYTF | TGCAGTGCTACTCAGGGGGCTGATGGCTACACCTTC
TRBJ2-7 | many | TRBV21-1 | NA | CASSKWIEGQNYEQYF | TGTGCCAGCAGCAAATGGATTGAGGGACAGAACTACGAGCAGTACTTC